This TCR beta chain was identified in a study of shared clonotypes between healthy human individuals (dated by TCRdb to 2018 to 2020). With respect to the entire study: A couple of women and a few men aged 18 to 49 years were included in the cohort. For each donor, CD4 naive and CD4 memory were each given three plates, CD8 naive was given two plates, and CD8 memory was given one plate. To estimate repertoire size and how much clonotypes are shared between individuals, the study performed deep sequencing of blood TCR repertoires from roughly five healthy adults. Different laboratories and diverse techniques were used to prepare libraries and sequence TCR repertoires, to increase sequencing depth and limit assay-specific biases. Leukapheresis yielded between about 0.9 and 9.5 billion PBMCs per donor. Paper-wide results and their limitations: The genetic and exposure-history diversity represented was limited by the small number of donors. Even with the large sequencing depth, rarefaction of the sorted-subset datasets indicated that sequencing was incomplete. Pairwise subsampling led to the expectation that sequencing depth would affect the degree of clonotype sharing among donors. Estimated clonotype richness was generally larger for naive than for memory subsets. Across a handful of donors, roughly 5.1% of naive CD4, roughly 3.5% of naive CD8, around 2.1% of memory CD4, and about 0.44% of memory CD8 clonotypes were shared. Compared with non-shared clonotypes, the clonotypes found in all four sorted-subset donors had higher generation probabilities. Sampling was restricted to blood, and TCR repertoires in tissues likely differ from the TCR repertoires found in blood.

CD8 naive samples were CD45RO-negative cells positively selected for CCR7, giving a CD45RA+CCR7+ population that excluded TemRA cells. The donors were healthy, HIV-negative adults who had no recently reported acute infections or vaccinations. Every donor was a Caucasian adult residing in Nashville, Tennessee, USA. Blood was collected by leukapheresis, and PBMCs were isolated by Ficoll-Histopaque density gradient centrifugation and then cryopreserved in liquid nitrogen vapor phase. Purity and quantity of every magnetically sorted T cell population were checked by analytical flow cytometry. From each sorted fraction, genomic DNA was isolated and quantified by UV absorbance on a Nanodrop 2000c. Regarding this clone: The antigen it binds to is not known. No base quality values were provided; no much bigger clone lies one nucleotide off.

CDR1 and CDR2 are drawn from the germline V gene: SGDLS, YYNGEE. Including cysteine and phenylalanine, the CDR3 has 16 amino acids. Only CDR3 DNA remains: 48 bases, in frame from the first base. Compared with germline, V lacks 4 bases and J lacks 5 bases; bases without a gene match: 8. Using the deep immunoSEQ assay, TCR CDR3 regions were amplified from genomic DNA by multiplex PCR. Extracted genomic DNA from each cell subset was spread evenly across all wells of several immunoSEQ 96-well plates, with each plate serving as a replicate. For sorted subsets, approximately 200 ng of genomic DNA, equivalent to some 30,000 T cell genomes, went into each replicate PCR. The purified libraries were quantified using a Qubit 3.0 fluorometer, sized with a Bioanalyzer 2100, and then quantified again using the KAPA Library Quantification kit. Every immunoSEQ 96-well plate was sequenced on a dedicated single-read 150-cycle Illumina NextSeq 550 flow cell. Concerning the study's data processing: The immunoSEQ output contained only junctional sequences without quality scores, so filtering could not match that applied to full-length reads. Sequences were annotated with PyIR, a Python wrapper for IgBLAST v1.9, and V/J genes and CDR3 were assigned using IMGT germline references. Reads were removed for weak V/J assignments (E-value above 1e-6), missing CDR3, stop codons, out-of-frame junctions, or ambiguous translated residues. V3J clonotypes were defined as sequences sharing an identical inferred V gene, J gene, and CDR3 amino acid sequence. Percentage overlap between repertoires was calculated by dividing the number of shared unique clonotypes by the size of the smaller repertoire. Richness of each repertoire was evaluated using RTK rarefaction, the Chao1 estimator, and Recon v2.1 estimates of unobserved clonotypes. Generation probabilities were computed with OLGA for all TCRbeta clonotypes obtained by the gDNA method from several donors. TCRdb took this table from immuneACCESS and kept in-frame rearrangements with V and J called. Such tables lack part of the clones; where checked against another copy, unresolved V genes explain under half of the gap, and the rest is unexplained. D and trimming were read from the DNA, whereas the V and J calls and clone size are those reported in that table. Within this sample are around 1.9 million clones, with approximately 94% of them counted one time only. About 1.8% of the sample is held by the ten biggest clonotypes.

The receptor comes from a man aged 18 to 35 in good health. Some clones in this sample may be carry-over from other donors' samples. The material sequenced was naive CD8+ T cells from PBMCs. What this sample's cell subset or site label stands for: CD45RA+CCR7+. The V and J segments used are TRBV9 and TRBJ2-2, with 10 bases matching TRBD1. The CDR3 in this case is CASSPLRGQGTGELFF. The sequence in DNA is TGTGCCAGCAGCCCTTTGCGGGGACAGGGGACCGGGGAGCTGTTTTTT.